A selection of T cell receptor beta chains follows, all from one sample in a study of blood T cell repertoires in COVID-19. Profiling relied on immunoSEQ multiplex PCR, and the TCRdb table lists in-frame clones only, not all of them. The data contain over 200,000 clones, around 89% of them singletons. Sequencing was done on a sample of PBMCs or T cells enriched from blood (not recorded which). The receptors originated from a man between 25 and 39 years old who had recovered from COVID-19. The CDR3 runs from the conserved cysteine through the conserved F or W. The D gene is left open where the match is weak. The size entry is marked missing in some rows and otherwise reads once, few, many or a size class.

abundance	j_gene	v_gene	d_gene	CDR3nt	CDR3aa
NA	TRBJ1-6	TRBV18	TRBD1	TGTGCCAGCTCACCACGGACAGGGGGTAGTTTTGATAATTCACCCCTCCACTTT	CASSPRTGGSFDNSPLHF
NA	TRBJ1-4	TRBV5-1	NA	TGCGCCAGCAGCTTGGGAGGGAATCCTAATGAAAAACTGTTTTTT	CASSLGGNPNEKLFF
NA	TRBJ1-6	TRBV2	NA	TGTGCCAGCAGTGAAGCCCACAGGGTGGTCGATTCACCCCTCCACTTT	CASSEAHRVVDSPLHF
NA	TRBJ2-3	TRBV30	NA	TGTGCCTTCAGGGATAGCACAGATACGCAGTATTTT	CAFRDSTDTQYF
NA	TRBJ2-7	TRBV12-3/TRBV12-4	TRBD2	TGTGCCAGTAGGGCTAGCGGGTTTTTCGAGCAGTACTTC	CASRASGFFEQYF
NA	TRBJ2-3	TRBV11-2	NA	TGTGCCAGCAAAGGGGGGGCCTTAGATACGCAGTATTTT	CASKGGALDTQYF
NA	TRBJ1-5	TRBV6-6	TRBD1	TGTGCCAGCAGGAGGGACAGAACCAATCAGCCCCAGCATTTT	CASRRDRTNQPQHF
NA	TRBJ2-1	TRBV5-1	TRBD2	TGCGCCAGCAGCGCGGGGGGACCCTACAATGAGCAGTTCTTC	CASSAGGPYNEQFF
NA	TRBJ2-3	TRBV5-1	TRBD2	TGCGCCAGCAGCTTGGGGGCTAGCGGCGGCACAGATACGCAGTATTTT	CASSLGASGGTDTQYF
few	TRBJ2-7	TRBV2	NA	TGTGCCAGCAGTGGCAGCTACGAGCAGTACTTC	CASSGSYEQYF
NA	TRBJ1-2	TRBV30	TRBD1	TGTGCCTGGCTAGGGTTGGGGACAGACTATGGCTACACCTTC	CAWLGLGTDYGYTF
NA	TRBJ2-7	TRBV6-5	NA	TGTGCCAGCAGTTACATGGGCCCGGAGGACGAGCAGTACTTC	CASSYMGPEDEQYF
NA	TRBJ1-2	TRBV5-5	NA	TGTGCCAGCAGCTTGGTGGGGGGAGAGTATAACTATGGCTACACCTTC	CASSLVGGEYNYGYTF
NA	TRBJ2-2	TRBV9	TRBD1	TGTGCCAGCGGAGGACAGGGGGCCGGGGAGCTGTTTTTT	CASGGQGAGELFF
NA	TRBJ2-3	TRBV15	TRBD2	TGTGCCACCAGATTAGCGGGGGGTACAGATACGCAGTATTTT	CATRLAGGTDTQYF
NA	TRBJ2-2	TRBV18	NA	TGTGCCAGCTCACCGGGGGCAAACACCGGGGAGCTGTTTTTT	CASSPGANTGELFF
few	TRBJ1-2	TRBV7-9	NA	TGTGCCAGCAGCTCCCCGGGGGACCGTCCGCAAGGGAGGTATGGCTACACCTTC	CASSSPGDRPQGRYGYTF
NA	TRBJ2-7	TRBV7-9	NA	TGTGCCAGCAGCCCCCGGGTGGGTAACGAGCAGTACTTC	CASSPRVGNEQYF
NA	TRBJ2-3	TRBV11-3	TRBD1	TGTGCCAGCAGCTTACTTACAGGGGGCGCGGGCACAGATACGCAGTATTTT	CASSLLTGGAGTDTQYF
NA	TRBJ1-2	TRBV19	NA	TGTGCCAGTAGTACCTCCAGGGAACTACGCTATGGCTACACCTTC	CASSTSRELRYGYTF
NA	TRBJ1-1	TRBV30	NA	TGTGCCTGGTGGGGGCGGGGGCCAGCTTTCTTT	CAWWGRGPAFF
NA	TRBJ2-3	TRBV11-3	NA	TGTGCCAGCAGCTTAGGGGAGAGCACAGATACGCAGTATTTT	CASSLGESTDTQYF
NA	TRBJ2-1	TRBV13	TRBD2	TGTGCCAGCAGCCCCCCCGCGGGAGGAGAATACAATGAGCAGTTCTTC	CASSPPAGGEYNEQFF
NA	TRBJ1-4	TRBV5-4	TRBD1	TGTGCCAGCAGCCCACAGGGGGGGACTAATGAAAAACTGTTTTTT	CASSPQGGTNEKLFF
NA	TRBJ1-6	TRBV4-1	NA	TGCGCCAGCAGCCAAGATGAGGGAGCCTCCTATAATTCACCCCTCCACTTT	CASSQDEGASYNSPLHF
NA	TRBJ2-7	TRBV7-9	TRBD1	TGTGCCAGCAGCTTACCAACCGGGACAGGGTCCTACGAGCAGTACTTC	CASSLPTGTGSYEQYF
NA	TRBJ2-1	TRBV13	NA	TGTGCCAGCAGCTTCGGTAATGAGCAGTTCTTC	CASSFGNEQFF
NA	TRBJ2-6	TRBV28	NA	TGTGCCAGCAATAAGGGGGGGTCTGGGGCCAACGTCCTGACTTTC	CASNKGGSGANVLTF
NA	TRBJ2-1	TRBV14	TRBD2	TGTGCCAGCAGCCAAGATACTAGCGGATTAAATTTCTACAATGAGCAGTTCTTC	CASSQDTSGLNFYNEQFF
NA	TRBJ1-2	TRBV20-1	TRBD1	TGCAGTGCAGCAGGGGGCTGGGACTACACCTTC	CSAAGGWDYTF
NA	TRBJ1-2	TRBV3-1/TRBV3-2	NA	TGTGCCAGCAGCCAAGGGGGGCCGGGAGGCTACACCTTC	CASSQGGPGGYTF
NA	TRBJ2-7	TRBV18	NA	TGTGCCAGCTCATCCGTGACAGAGGCCTACGAGCAGTACTTC	CASSSVTEAYEQYF